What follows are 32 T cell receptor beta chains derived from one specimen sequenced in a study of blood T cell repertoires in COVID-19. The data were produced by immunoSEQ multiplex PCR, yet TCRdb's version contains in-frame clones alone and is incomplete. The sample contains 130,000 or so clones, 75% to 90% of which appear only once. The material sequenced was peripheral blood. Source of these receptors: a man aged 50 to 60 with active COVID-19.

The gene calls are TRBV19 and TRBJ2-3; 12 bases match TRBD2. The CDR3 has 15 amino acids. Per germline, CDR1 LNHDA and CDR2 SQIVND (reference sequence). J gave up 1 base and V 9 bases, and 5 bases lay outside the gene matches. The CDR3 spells CASARLAGGTDTQYF. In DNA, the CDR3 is TGTGCCAGCGCCAGACTAGCGGGGGGCACAGATACGCAGTATTTT.

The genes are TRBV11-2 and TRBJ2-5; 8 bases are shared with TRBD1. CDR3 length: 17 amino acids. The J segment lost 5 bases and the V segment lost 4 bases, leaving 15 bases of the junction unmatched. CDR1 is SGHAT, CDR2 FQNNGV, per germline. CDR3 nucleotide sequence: TGTGCCAGCAGCTACGATCGACAGGGGAGAGGGACGGAGACCCAGTACTTC. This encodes CASSYDRQGRGTETQYF.

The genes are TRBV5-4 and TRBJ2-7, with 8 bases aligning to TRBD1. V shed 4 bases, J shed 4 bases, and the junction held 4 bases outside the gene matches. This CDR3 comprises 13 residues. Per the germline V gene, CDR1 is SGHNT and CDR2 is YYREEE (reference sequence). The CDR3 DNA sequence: TGTGCCAGCAGCCCGGGACAGGATTACGAGCAGTACTTC. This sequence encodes CASSPGQDYEQYF.

CDR3 nucleotides: TGTGCCAGCAGTGTAGTAGCGGGTTTGGGGGAGCAGTACTTC. Translated, it gives CASSVVAGLGEQYF. J is TRBJ2-7 and V is TRBV2, with TRBD2 identical over 7 bases. The germline V gene encodes CDR1 SNHLY and CDR2 FYNNEI. V lost 4 bases, J lost 7 bases, and 10 bases stayed unmatched. CDR3 length equals 14 residues.

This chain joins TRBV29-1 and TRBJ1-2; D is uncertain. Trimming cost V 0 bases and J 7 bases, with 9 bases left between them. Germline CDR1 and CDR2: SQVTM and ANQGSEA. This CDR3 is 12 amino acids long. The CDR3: CSVEDSSSGYTF. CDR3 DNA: TGCAGCGTTGAAGATTCAAGCTCTGGCTACACCTTC.

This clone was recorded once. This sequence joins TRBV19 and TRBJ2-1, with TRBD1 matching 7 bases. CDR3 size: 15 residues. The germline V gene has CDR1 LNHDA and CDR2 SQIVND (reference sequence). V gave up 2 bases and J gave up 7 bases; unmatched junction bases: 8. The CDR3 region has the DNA TGTGCCAGTAGTATACTCGTGAGCAGGGGGAATGAGCAGTTCTTC. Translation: CASSILVSRGNEQFF.

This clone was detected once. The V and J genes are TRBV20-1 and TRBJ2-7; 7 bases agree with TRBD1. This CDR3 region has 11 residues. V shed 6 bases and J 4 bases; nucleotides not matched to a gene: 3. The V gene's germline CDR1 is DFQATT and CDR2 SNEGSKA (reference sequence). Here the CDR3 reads CSAYRGYEQYF. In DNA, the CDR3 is TGCAGTGCCTACAGGGGTTACGAGCAGTACTTC.

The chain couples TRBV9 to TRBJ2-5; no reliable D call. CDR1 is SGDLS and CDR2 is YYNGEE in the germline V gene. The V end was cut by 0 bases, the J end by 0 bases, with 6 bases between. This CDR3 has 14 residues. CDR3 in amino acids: CASSVDHYQETQYF. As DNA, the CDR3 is TGTGCCAGCAGCGTAGACCACTACCAAGAGACCCAGTACTTC. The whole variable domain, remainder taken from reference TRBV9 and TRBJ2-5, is DSGVTQTPKHLITATGQRVTLRCSPRSGDLSVYWYQQSLDQGLQFLIQYYNGEERAKGNILERFSAQQFPDLHSELNLSSLELGDSALYFCASSVDHYQETQYFGPGTRLLVL.

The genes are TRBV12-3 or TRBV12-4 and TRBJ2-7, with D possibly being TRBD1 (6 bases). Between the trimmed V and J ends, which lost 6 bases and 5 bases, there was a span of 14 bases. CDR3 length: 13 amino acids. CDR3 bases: TGTGCCAGCAGGGACAGTGTGGTGAACGAGCAGTACTTC. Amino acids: CASRDSVVNEQYF.

The CDR3 DNA follows: TGTGCCAGCAGCCAATCAGCGGTTGCTGGAAACACCATATATTTT. This sequence encodes CASSQSAVAGNTIYF. The rearrangement links TRBV3-1 (or the pseudogene TRBV3-2) to TRBJ1-3; no firm D call. Germline CDR1 LGHDT, CDR2 YNNKEL (reference sequence). The CDR3 extends over 15 amino acids. Trimming shortened V by 2 bases and J by 2 bases, and 10 bases separated the two germline ends.

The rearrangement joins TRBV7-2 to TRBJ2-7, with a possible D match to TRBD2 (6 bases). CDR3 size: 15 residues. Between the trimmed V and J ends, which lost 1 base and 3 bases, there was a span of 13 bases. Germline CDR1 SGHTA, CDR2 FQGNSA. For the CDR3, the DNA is TGTGCCAGCAGCTTAGGTCGCGGGATGAACTACGAGCAGTACTTC. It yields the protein CASSLGRGMNYEQYF. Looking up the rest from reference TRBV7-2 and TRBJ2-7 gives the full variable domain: GAGVSQSPSNKVTEKGKDVELRCDPISGHTALYWYRQSLGQGLEFLIYFQGNSAPDKSGLPSDRFSAERTGGSVSTLTIQRTQQEDSAVYLCASSLGRGMNYEQYFGPGTRLTVT.

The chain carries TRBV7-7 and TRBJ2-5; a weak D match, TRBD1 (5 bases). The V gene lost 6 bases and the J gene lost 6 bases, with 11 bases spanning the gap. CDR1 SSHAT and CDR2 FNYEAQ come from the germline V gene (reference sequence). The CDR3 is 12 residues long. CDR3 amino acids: CASSNQDKTQYF. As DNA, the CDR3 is TGTGCCAGCAGTAATCAGGACAAGACCCAGTACTTC.

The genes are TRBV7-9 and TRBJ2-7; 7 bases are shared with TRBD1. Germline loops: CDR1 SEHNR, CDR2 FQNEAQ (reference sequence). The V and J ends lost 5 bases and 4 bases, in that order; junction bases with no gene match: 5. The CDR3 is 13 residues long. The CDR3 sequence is CASSQGTVYEQYF. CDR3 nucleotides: TGTGCCAGCAGCCAAGGGACAGTTTACGAGCAGTACTTC.

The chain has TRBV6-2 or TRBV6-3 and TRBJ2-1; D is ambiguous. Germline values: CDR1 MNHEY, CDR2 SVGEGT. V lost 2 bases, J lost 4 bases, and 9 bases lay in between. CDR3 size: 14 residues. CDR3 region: CASSYENYYNEQFF. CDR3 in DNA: TGTGCCAGCAGTTACGAGAACTATTACAATGAGCAGTTCTTC.

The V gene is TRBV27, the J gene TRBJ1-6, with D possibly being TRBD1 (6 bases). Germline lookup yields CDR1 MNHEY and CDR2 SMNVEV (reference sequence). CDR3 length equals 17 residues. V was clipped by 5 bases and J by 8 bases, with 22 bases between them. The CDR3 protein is CASSPKHRDLRDSPLHF. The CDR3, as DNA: TGTGCCAGCAGTCCCAAGCACAGGGACCTAAGGGATTCACCCCTCCACTTT.

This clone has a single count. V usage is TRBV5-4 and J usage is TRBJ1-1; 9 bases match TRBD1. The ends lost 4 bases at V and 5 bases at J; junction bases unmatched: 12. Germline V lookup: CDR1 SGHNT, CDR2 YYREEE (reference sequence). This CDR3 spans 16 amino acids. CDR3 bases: TGTGCCAGCAGCACGACCTTACAGGGGGCGCGGACTGAAGCTTTCTTT. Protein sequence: CASSTTLQGARTEAFF.

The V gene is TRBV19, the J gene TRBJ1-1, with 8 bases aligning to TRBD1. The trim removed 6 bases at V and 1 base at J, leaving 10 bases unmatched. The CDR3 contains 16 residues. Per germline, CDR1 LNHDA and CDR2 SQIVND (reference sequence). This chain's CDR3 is CASRDITGGWNTEAFF. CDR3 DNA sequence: TGTGCCAGTAGGGATATAACAGGGGGTTGGAACACTGAAGCTTTCTTT.

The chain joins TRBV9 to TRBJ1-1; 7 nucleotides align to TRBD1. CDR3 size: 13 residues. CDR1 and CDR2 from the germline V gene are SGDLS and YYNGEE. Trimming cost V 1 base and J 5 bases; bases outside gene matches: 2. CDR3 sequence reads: CASSVQTGTEAFF. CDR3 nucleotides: TGTGCCAGCAGCGTACAGACAGGGACTGAAGCTTTCTTT.

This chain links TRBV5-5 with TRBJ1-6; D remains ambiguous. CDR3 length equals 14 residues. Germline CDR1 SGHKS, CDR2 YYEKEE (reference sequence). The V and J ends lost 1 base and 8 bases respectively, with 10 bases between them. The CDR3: CASSLYRGDSPLHF. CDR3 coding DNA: TGTGCCAGCAGCTTGTACCGAGGAGATTCACCCCTCCACTTT.

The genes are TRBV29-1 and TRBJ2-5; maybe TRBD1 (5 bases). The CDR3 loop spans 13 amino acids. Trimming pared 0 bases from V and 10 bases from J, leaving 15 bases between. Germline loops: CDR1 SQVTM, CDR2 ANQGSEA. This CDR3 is CSVEDRPSQGQYF. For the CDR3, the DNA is TGCAGCGTTGAAGATAGACCGTCCCAGGGCCAGTACTTC.

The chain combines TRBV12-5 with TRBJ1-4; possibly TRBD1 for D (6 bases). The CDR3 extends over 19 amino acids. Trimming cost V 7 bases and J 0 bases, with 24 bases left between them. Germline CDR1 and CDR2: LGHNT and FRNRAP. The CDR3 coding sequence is TGTGCTAGTGCCACCCAAACAGGGTACGTCCCTGCAACTAATGAAAAACTGTTTTTT. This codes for CASATQTGYVPATNEKLFF. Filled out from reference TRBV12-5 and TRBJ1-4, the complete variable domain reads DARVTQTPRHKVTEMGQEVTMRCQPILGHNTVFWYRQTMMQGLELLAYFRNRAPLDDSGMPKDRFSAEMPDATLATLKIQPSEPRDSAVYFCASATQTGYVPATNEKLFFGSGTQLSVL.

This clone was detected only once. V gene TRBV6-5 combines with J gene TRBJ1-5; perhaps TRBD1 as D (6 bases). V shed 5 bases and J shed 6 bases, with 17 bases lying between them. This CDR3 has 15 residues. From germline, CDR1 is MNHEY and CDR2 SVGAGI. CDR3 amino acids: CASSTGGLGGQPQHF. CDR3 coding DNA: TGTGCCAGCAGTACGGGGGGGCTTGGGGGTCAGCCCCAGCATTTT.

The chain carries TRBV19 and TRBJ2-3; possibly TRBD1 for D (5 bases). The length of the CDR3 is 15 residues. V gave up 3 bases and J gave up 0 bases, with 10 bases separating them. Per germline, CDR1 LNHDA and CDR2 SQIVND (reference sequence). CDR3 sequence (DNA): TGTGCCAGTAGTATTTTAGGGGCTAGCACAGATACGCAGTATTTT. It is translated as CASSILGASTDTQYF.

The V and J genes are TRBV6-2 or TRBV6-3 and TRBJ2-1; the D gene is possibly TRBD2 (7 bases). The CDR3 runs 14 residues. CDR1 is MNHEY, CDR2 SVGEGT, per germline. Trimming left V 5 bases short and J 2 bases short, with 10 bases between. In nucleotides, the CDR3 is TGTGCCAGCAGTGGGGGGGCGACCTACAATGAGCAGTTCTTC. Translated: CASSGGATYNEQFF.

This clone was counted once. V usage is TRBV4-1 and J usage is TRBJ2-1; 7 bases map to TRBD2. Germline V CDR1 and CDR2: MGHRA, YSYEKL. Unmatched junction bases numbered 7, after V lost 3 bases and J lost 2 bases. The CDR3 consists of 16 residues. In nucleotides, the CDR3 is TGCGCCAGCAGCCACCCACTAGCGAGGGCCTACAATGAGCAGTTCTTC. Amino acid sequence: CASSHPLARAYNEQFF.

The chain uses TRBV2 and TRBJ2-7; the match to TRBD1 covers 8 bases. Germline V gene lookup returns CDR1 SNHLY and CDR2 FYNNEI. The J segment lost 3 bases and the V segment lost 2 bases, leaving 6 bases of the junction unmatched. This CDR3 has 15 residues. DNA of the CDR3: TGTGCCAGCAGTGAACAGGGGGCCCTACTCTACGAGCAGTACTTC. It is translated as CASSEQGALLYEQYF.

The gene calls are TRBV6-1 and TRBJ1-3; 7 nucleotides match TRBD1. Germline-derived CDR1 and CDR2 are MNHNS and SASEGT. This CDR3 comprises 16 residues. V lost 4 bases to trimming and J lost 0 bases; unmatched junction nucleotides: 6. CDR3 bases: TGTGCCAGCAGTGGACAGGGACGCCCCTCTGGAAACACCATATATTTT. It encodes CASSGQGRPSGNTIYF.

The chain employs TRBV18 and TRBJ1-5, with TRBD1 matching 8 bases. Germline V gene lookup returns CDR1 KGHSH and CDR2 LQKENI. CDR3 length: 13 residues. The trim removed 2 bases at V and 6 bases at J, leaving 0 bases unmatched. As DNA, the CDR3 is TGTGCCAGCTCACCAGACAGGGGTCAGCCCCAGCATTTT. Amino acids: CASSPDRGQPQHF.

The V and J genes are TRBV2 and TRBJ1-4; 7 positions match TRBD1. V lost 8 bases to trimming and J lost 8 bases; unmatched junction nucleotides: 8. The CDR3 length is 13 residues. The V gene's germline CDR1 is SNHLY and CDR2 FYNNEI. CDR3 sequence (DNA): TGTGCCAGCCAGACAGGGTTGGGGGAAAAACTGTTTTTT. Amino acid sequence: CASQTGLGEKLFF.

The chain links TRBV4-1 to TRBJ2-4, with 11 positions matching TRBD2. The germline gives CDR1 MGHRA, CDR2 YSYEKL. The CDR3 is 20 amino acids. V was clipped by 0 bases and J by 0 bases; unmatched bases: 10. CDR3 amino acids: CASSQDRLAGGWVAKNIQYF. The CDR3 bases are TGCGCCAGCAGCCAAGATAGGCTAGCGGGGGGCTGGGTAGCCAAAAACATTCAGTACTTC.

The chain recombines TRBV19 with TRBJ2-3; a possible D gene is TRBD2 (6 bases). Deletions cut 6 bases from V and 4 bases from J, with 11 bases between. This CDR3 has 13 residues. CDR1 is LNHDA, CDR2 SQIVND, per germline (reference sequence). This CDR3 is CASSRGIADTQYF. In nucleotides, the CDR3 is TGTGCCAGTAGCCGCGGGATCGCAGATACGCAGTATTTT.

The CDR3 DNA sequence: TGTGCCAGCTCACCACAAAGGTTGGGGCAAAACACTGAAGCTTTCTTT. Protein product: CASSPQRLGQNTEAFF. The chain combines TRBV18 with TRBJ1-1, with D possibly being TRBD1 (5 bases). From germline, CDR1 is KGHSH and CDR2 LQKENI. The CDR3 contains 16 residues. Between the trimmed V and J ends, which lost 1 base and 2 bases, there was a span of 14 bases.